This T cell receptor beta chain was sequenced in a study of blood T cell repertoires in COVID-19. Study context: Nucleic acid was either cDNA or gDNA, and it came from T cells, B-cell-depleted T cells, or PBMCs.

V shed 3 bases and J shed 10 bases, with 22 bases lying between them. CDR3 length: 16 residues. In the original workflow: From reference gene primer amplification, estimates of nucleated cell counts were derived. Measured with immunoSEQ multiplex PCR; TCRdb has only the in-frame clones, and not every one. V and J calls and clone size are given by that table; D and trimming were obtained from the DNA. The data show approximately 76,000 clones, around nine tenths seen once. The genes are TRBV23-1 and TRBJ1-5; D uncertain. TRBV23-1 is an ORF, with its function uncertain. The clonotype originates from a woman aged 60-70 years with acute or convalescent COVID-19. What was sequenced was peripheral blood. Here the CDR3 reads CASSHSGISASDPQHF. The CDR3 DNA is TGCGCCAGCAGTCACTCGGGAATATCAGCGTCAGATCCCCAGCATTTT.